This T cell receptor (beta chain) was identified in a study of blood T cell repertoires in COVID-19 (TCRdb year 2020). Regarding the research as a whole: The collaborator samples originated in the United States, Italy and Spain and spanned the acute and convalescent phases of COVID-19. The material from the prospective study consisted of cDNA or gDNA derived from T cells, B-cell-depleted T cells, or PBMCs. Subjects who had been exposed to COVID-19, were actively infected with it, or had recovered from it provided the deeply sampled blood TCRbeta repertoires that made up the dataset. The repertoires were released in a freely available public database intended as a resource for research on the immune response to SARS-CoV-2. Samples were obtained from the ongoing ImmuneRACE study (first 160 participants) and from roughly 1,300 subjects provided by 6 global collaborators. A de-identified subject ID, COVID-19 status, age in years and sex were almost always included in the sample metadata. Where HLA class I and class II types were available, the types were taken from metadata supplied by the sample provider, not from assay-based typing.

Beyond this particular receptor, the publication reports: The amount of clinical and demographic metadata varied by source and participant and was provided uncurated.

Including the terminal cysteine and phenylalanine, the CDR3 comprises 13 residues. Just the 39-base CDR3 DNA is kept, in frame starting at base 1. The germline V gene supplies CDR1 SGHAT and CDR2 FQNNGV. The germline ends are 11 bases apart after V is trimmed by 1 base and J by 10 bases. Each collaborating institution followed its own protocols to collect whole blood in K2EDTA tubes. For TCRbeta analysis, collaborators shipped samples as frozen whole blood, isolated PBMCs, or DNA extracted from either of those sample types. On this clone: This clone's antigen is unknown. No qualities accompany the bases; no much larger clone lies one base away.

TCRbeta CDR3 regions were amplified from genomic DNA by means of the immunoSEQ Assay, a bias-controlled multiplex PCR. Per the original workflow: The number of nucleated cells in each sample was estimated by amplification of reference gene primers within the assay. Sequence reads were collapsed and filtered to measure the absolute abundance of every unique TCRbeta CDR3 rearrangement. Productive Simpson clonality was computed per sample as the square root of Simpson's diversity index over productive rearrangements. The clones in this table, taken by TCRdb from immuneACCESS, are in-frame only. Not every clone is retained; where verified, under half of the shortfall comes from an unresolved V gene, and the cause of the rest is unknown. D and trimming come from the DNA, and the V and J calls and clone size come from that table. This sample holds around 260,000 clones; more than 85% were observed only once. Roughly 0.8% of the sample is held by the ten biggest clonotypes.

The sample comprised peripheral blood. This receptor chain uses TRBV11-2 and TRBJ2-1, with no confident D gene call. The TCR comes from a man younger than 40 with acute or convalescent COVID-19. The sequenced DNA: TGTGCCAGCAGCTTAGGATGGCCCCAAGAGCAGTTCTTC. This encodes CASSLGWPQEQFF.